A single sample is the source of the 20 T cell receptor beta chains below, sequenced in a study of identical twins. TCRdb called the 5' RACE reads again in MiXCR, with one record for every CDR3 protein. Among 650,000 to 750,000 distinct CDR3 sequences, 21% were seen once, and the ten largest hold about 4.3%. This same sample was also taken into another study, of T cells expressing NK-cell markers.

The sequenced sample consisted of PBMCs. The source is a woman aged 18-29 years in good health.

J is TRBJ1-3 and V is TRBV20-1; 9 bases align to TRBD1. The CDR3 has 16 amino acids. Germline values: CDR1 DFQATT, CDR2 SNEGSKA (reference sequence). The trim removed 6 bases at V and 4 bases at J, leaving 13 bases unmatched. CDR3 amino acids: CSANALDRGDGNTIYF. The CDR3 nucleotides read TGCAGTGCCAACGCTTTAGACAGGGGGGACGGAAACACCATATATTTT.

This sequence joins TRBV10-1 and TRBJ2-7; D is perhaps TRBD2 (6 bases). The CDR3 contains 12 residues. The germline V gene encodes CDR1 WNHNN and CDR2 SYGVQD (reference sequence). Trimming removed 6 bases from V and 5 bases from J, with 11 bases in between. CDR3 coding DNA: TGCGCCAGCAGCGGCGGGACGAACGAGCAGTACTTC. It codes for CASSGGTNEQYF.

This chain links TRBV12-3 or TRBV12-4 with TRBJ1-5; tentatively, D is TRBD1 (6 bases). This CDR3 contains 13 residues. The V gene lost 6 bases and the J gene lost 6 bases, with 12 bases spanning the gap. The CDR3 region is CASRAGEGQPQHF. The CDR3 region has the DNA TGTGCCAGCAGAGCAGGGGAGGGTCAGCCCCAGCATTTT.

This clonotype was counted only a few times. The chain has TRBV28 and TRBJ2-3; D gene uncertain. Germline V gene data show CDR1 as MDHEN and CDR2 as SYDVKM. Deletions cut 6 bases from V and 2 bases from J, with 9 bases between. This CDR3 spans 13 amino acids. The CDR3: CASSRADTDTQYF. The CDR3 nucleotides read TGTGCCAGCAGCCGCGCAGACACAGATACGCAGTATTTT.

The chain has TRBV7-2 and TRBJ2-7, with D possibly TRBD2 on 5 matching bases. The ends were cut back, 1 base at V and 2 bases at J, with 12 bases in the middle. Germline V CDR1 and CDR2: SGHTA, FQGNSA. The CDR3 spans 15 residues. CDR3 protein: CASSLGALGTYEQYF. The CDR3 bases are TGTGCCAGCAGCTTAGGCGCACTAGGGACCTACGAGCAGTACTTC.

The genes are TRBV12-3 or TRBV12-4 and TRBJ2-1, with TRBD2 matching 7 bases. This CDR3 contains 15 residues. After removal of 3 bases from V and 7 bases from J, the junction contained 9 bases not matched to a gene. DNA for the CDR3: TGTGCCAGCAGTTTTGGGAGGGCGTCAAGGAATGAGCAGTTCTTC. Translating it yields CASSFGRASRNEQFF.

This clonotype was detected ten times or more. The junction and the germline gene differ at one end; a read error may be behind it. The chain couples TRBV5-1 to TRBJ2-2; possibly TRBD2 for D (5 bases). Looked up from germline, CDR1 is SGHRS and CDR2 is YFSETQ. There are 13 residues in the CDR3. CDR3 residues: CASSLWGTGELFF. The CDR3 nucleotides read TGTGCTAGCAGCTTATGGGGCACCGGGGAGCTGTTTTTT.

V and J are TRBV7-2 and TRBJ2-7; the match to TRBD2 covers 7 bases. V trimming: 4 bases; J trimming: 2 bases; junction bases outside the gene matches: 5. Germline loops: CDR1 SGHTA, CDR2 FQGNSA. The CDR3 extends over 14 amino acids. This CDR3 is CASSYRGGPYEQYF. CDR3 sequence (DNA): TGTGCCAGCAGCTACCGCGGGGGACCCTACGAGCAGTACTTC. The whole variable domain, remainder taken from reference TRBV7-2 and TRBJ2-7, is GAGVSQSPSNKVTEKGKDVELRCDPISGHTALYWYRQSLGQGLEFLIYFQGNSAPDKSGLPSDRFSAERTGGSVSTLTIQRTQQEDSAVYLCASSYRGGPYEQYFGPGTRLTVT.

The gene calls are TRBV5-1 and TRBJ2-1; 8 nucleotides match TRBD1. The CDR3 runs to 14 residues. CDR1 is SGHRS and CDR2 is YFSETQ in the germline V gene. After removal of 4 bases from V and 5 bases from J, the junction contained 5 bases not matched to a gene. CDR3 DNA sequence: TGCGCCAGCAGCGCGGGACAGGTTAACAATGAGCAGTTCTTC. Translated: CASSAGQVNNEQFF.

This chain connects TRBV12-3 or TRBV12-4 to TRBJ1-2; 8 bases align to TRBD1. With V trimmed by 3 bases and J by 2 bases, 8 bases remained unmatched. The CDR3 sequence is 16 residues long. The CDR3 DNA sequence: TGTGCCAGCAGTTTGCGGACAGGGCGTCTGAACTATGGCTACACCTTC. It encodes CASSLRTGRLNYGYTF.

This rearrangement joins TRBV4-3 to TRBJ2-2; 9 bases match TRBD2. With V trimmed by 0 bases and J by 6 bases, 11 bases remained unmatched. The CDR3 consists of 18 residues. Germline CDR1 reads LGHNA; CDR2 reads YSLEER. CDR3 DNA sequence: TGCGCCAGCAGCCAAGATCGCCCGGGACTAGCATACGCCGGGGAGCTGTTTTTT. Translated: CASSQDRPGLAYAGELFF.

This clonotype was seen more than once but under ten times. The chain is built from TRBV5-5 and TRBJ2-5, with unresolved D. V was trimmed by 0 bases and J by 4 bases, leaving 10 bases between them. Germline-derived CDR1 and CDR2 are SGHKS and YYEKEE (reference sequence). CDR3 size: 14 residues. This chain's CDR3 is CASSLVAAPETQYF. The CDR3 region has the DNA TGTGCCAGCAGCTTGGTGGCTGCACCAGAGACCCAGTACTTC.

The chain uses TRBV20-1 and TRBJ2-3; 10 bases are a match to TRBD2. The CDR3 runs 16 residues. CDR1 and CDR2 from the germline V gene are DFQATT and SNEGSKA (reference sequence). With 4 bases clipped from V and 8 bases from J, the junction kept 15 bases outside the gene matches. This chain's CDR3 is CSAKTGTSVGIGTQYF. CDR3 sequence (DNA): TGCAGTGCTAAGACCGGGACTAGCGTCGGGATCGGTACGCAGTATTTT.

The rearrangement uses TRBV12-3 or TRBV12-4 and TRBJ2-7; weak D call: TRBD2 (5 bases). Trimming shortened V by 2 bases and J by 5 bases, and 7 bases separated the two germline ends. The CDR3 spans 12 residues. The CDR3 DNA is TGTGCCAGCAGTTTATGGACTGACGAGCAGTACTTC. This gives the protein CASSLWTDEQYF.

In its sample, this clonotype was seen a few times. J is TRBJ2-1 and V is TRBV11-2; D gene unclear. The CDR3 sequence is 12 residues long. Germline V CDR1 and CDR2: SGHAT, FQNNGV. V was cut by 5 bases and J by 13 bases, with 15 bases left in between. The CDR3 sequence: CASSHGRGIQFF. As DNA, the CDR3 is TGTGCCAGCAGCCACGGACGTGGTATACAGTTCTTC.

This clonotype showed up just a few times. The chain couples TRBV7-2 to TRBJ2-2; the D is unclear. V was clipped by 2 bases and J by 6 bases, with 10 bases between them. There are 14 residues in the CDR3. Germline CDR1 and CDR2: SGHTA and FQGNSA. In DNA form, the CDR3 reads TGTGCCAGCAGCTTAATGGCAGTGCCCGGGGAGCTGTTTTTT. Translating gives CASSLMAVPGELFF.

This clonotype was recorded a few times. The junction shows a germline mismatch at one end, possibly a read error. This rearrangement joins TRBV6-2 or TRBV6-3 to TRBJ2-1; 8 nucleotides agree with TRBD2. This CDR3 is 11 amino acids long. Germline V gene sequence: CDR1 MNHEY, CDR2 SVGEGT. CDR3 nucleotides: TGTGCCAGCAGCCGATCGGGAGGGAGGGTCTTC. Translation gives CASSRSGGRVF.

This clonotype was seen ten or more times. The chain joins TRBV5-6 to TRBJ2-7; tentatively, D is TRBD1 (5 bases). The germline V and J ends were trimmed by 4 bases and 5 bases, with 16 bases remaining between them. CDR1 and CDR2 (germline): SGHDT, YYEEEE. The CDR3 is made up of 14 amino acids. The CDR3 coding sequence is TGTGCCAGCAGCGGGCTCGGACAAACAAACGAGCAGTACTTC. Encoded protein: CASSGLGQTNEQYF.

This clonotype was observed a handful of times. V usage is TRBV6-2 or TRBV6-3 and J usage is TRBJ2-7, with 8 positions matching TRBD1. There are 14 residues in the CDR3. CDR1 and CDR2 (germline): MNHEY, SVGEGT. With 8 bases clipped from V and 3 bases from J, the junction kept 9 bases outside the gene matches. The CDR3 nucleotides read TGTGCCAGCTACCGCGGACAGGGCAGCTACGAGCAGTACTTC. Translated, it gives CASYRGQGSYEQYF.

V is TRBV20-1 and J is TRBJ2-1, with 13 positions matching TRBD2. This CDR3 has 17 residues. CDR1 DFQATT and CDR2 SNEGSKA come from the germline V gene (reference sequence). Trimming removed 6 bases from V and 0 bases from J; junction bases left unmatched: 8. CDR3 sequence (DNA): TGCAGTGCGAGCGGACTAGCGGGGGCGAGCTCCTACAATGAGCAGTTCTTC. Residues: CSASGLAGASSYNEQFF.